The source of this TCR beta chain is a study of blood T cell repertoires in COVID-19. Measured with immunoSEQ multiplex PCR; TCRdb has only the in-frame clones, and not every one. The repertoire consists of around 100,000 clones, with about 87% occurring once and the leading ten covering 15% to 19%. The V end was cut by 4 bases, the J end by 1 base, with 14 bases between. CDR3 size: 15 residues. The V gene's germline CDR1 is SGHRS and CDR2 YFSETQ. What was sequenced was peripheral blood. The receptor was derived from a human donor in a cohort sampled during active COVID-19. V and J are TRBV5-1 and TRBJ1-1; D may be TRBD1 (5 bases). CDR3 loop: CASSAFQGTNTEAFF. CDR3 coding DNA: TGCGCCAGCAGCGCGTTCCAGGGAACGAACACTGAAGCTTTCTTT.